This entry lists 25 T cell receptor beta chains sequenced from one sample in a study of blood T cell repertoires in COVID-19. The repertoire was sequenced with immunoSEQ multiplex PCR; TCRdb's copy has only in-frame clones and lacks some. The table lists around 320,000 clones, approximately 89% of them singletons. Sequencing input: peripheral blood. The receptors stem from a woman aged 30 to 39 who had recovered from COVID-19.

This chain links TRBV30 with TRBJ1-2; TRBD1 agrees at 11 bases. The CDR3 sequence is 16 residues long. The V and J ends lost 2 bases and 2 bases, in that order; junction bases with no gene match: 7. The germline V gene encodes CDR1 GTSNPN and CDR2 SVGIG (reference sequence). The CDR3, as DNA: TGTGCCTGGAGTTCAAGGACAGGGGGCGCAAACTATGGCTACACCTTC. Its protein is CAWSSRTGGANYGYTF.

This chain links TRBV5-4 with TRBJ1-5; D is unclear. Germline-derived CDR1 and CDR2 are SGHNT and YYREEE (reference sequence). CDR3 length: 14 residues. V lost 0 bases and J lost 4, with 8 bases in between. This CDR3 is CASSLAGINQPQHF. CDR3 sequence (DNA): TGTGCCAGCAGCTTGGCCGGGATTAATCAGCCCCAGCATTTT.

This clone was counted only a few times. The V gene is TRBV6-5, the J gene TRBJ2-2, with 10 bases fitting TRBD1. The CDR3 is 15 residues long. Trimming cost V 5 bases and J 5 bases; bases outside gene matches: 5. Germline V gene sequence: CDR1 MNHEY, CDR2 SVGAGI. This CDR3 is CASSTRDRGTGELFF. CDR3 nucleotides: TGTGCCAGCAGTACCCGGGACAGGGGTACCGGGGAGCTGTTTTTT.

Details on this clone: This specimen includes other DNA sequences encoding the same CDR3. The CDR3 DNA is TGTGCCATCAGTGAAGGGGGCACTGAAGCTTTCTTT. Translation: CAISEGGTEAFF. The gene calls are TRBV10-3 and TRBJ1-1, with TRBD1 as a possible D gene (6 bases). This CDR3 region has 12 residues. Germline lookup yields CDR1 ENHRY and CDR2 SYGVKD. V was clipped by 3 bases and J by 4 bases, with 6 bases between them.

The CDR3 DNA is TGTGCCAGCAGGGGACAGGGCGGCACCGGGGAGCTGTTTTTT. As protein: CASRGQGGTGELFF. V gene TRBV2 combines with J gene TRBJ2-2, with 9 bases fitting TRBD1. Germline CDR1 reads SNHLY; CDR2 reads FYNNEI. V shed 6 bases, J shed 4 bases, and the junction held 3 bases outside the gene matches. The CDR3 has 14 residues.

V and J are TRBV5-5 and TRBJ2-7; possibly TRBD1 for D (5 bases). Germline values: CDR1 SGHKS, CDR2 YYEKEE (reference sequence). The CDR3 spans 12 residues. Trimming took 4 bases from V and 4 from J, leaving 9 bases between them. CDR3 sequence: CASSPQGYEQYF. The DNA for the CDR3 is TGTGCCAGCAGCCCTCAGGGTTACGAGCAGTACTTC.

This sequence joins TRBV2 and TRBJ2-1; D is perhaps TRBD2 (7 bases). The length of the CDR3 is 18 residues. Trimming took 6 bases from V and 1 from J, leaving 22 bases between them. From germline, CDR1 is SNHLY and CDR2 FYNNEI. CDR3 amino acids: CASRLAGALRVSYNEQFF. The CDR3 region has the DNA TGTGCCAGCAGACTTGCGGGGGCCCTCCGAGTTTCCTACAATGAGCAGTTCTTC.

CDR3 nucleotides: TGTGCCAGCAGAGAGACAGGAAAAGGGACTGAAGCTTTCTTT. Protein: CASRETGKGTEAFF. This chain links TRBV27 with TRBJ1-1; the D gene is possibly TRBD1 (6 bases). The CDR3 has 14 residues. The V gene's germline CDR1 is MNHEY and CDR2 SMNVEV (reference sequence). V dropped 6 bases and J dropped 5 bases, with 16 bases sitting between them.

The chain combines TRBV9 with TRBJ2-7, with TRBD1 matching 10 bases. J was trimmed by 3 bases and V by 4 bases; bases with no gene match: 4. The length of the CDR3 is 14 residues. Germline V gene lookup returns CDR1 SGDLS and CDR2 YYNGEE. The CDR3 DNA is TGTGCCAGCAGCACGGGACAGGGGAACTACGAGCAGTACTTC. Amino acid sequence: CASSTGQGNYEQYF.

This clone showed up just once. CDR3: CASSLRQVPPYYGYTF. The CDR3 DNA reads as TGTGCCAGCAGTTTAAGACAGGTCCCCCCCTACTATGGCTACACCTTC. The chain has TRBV28 and TRBJ1-2; the D gene is possibly TRBD1 (6 bases). Trimming shortened V by 2 bases and J by 3 bases, and 16 bases separated the two germline ends. CDR3 length: 16 amino acids. Germline V gene sequence: CDR1 MDHEN, CDR2 SYDVKM.

This sequence joins TRBV5-8 and TRBJ1-1; 9 nucleotides agree with TRBD1. There are 14 residues in the CDR3. V lost 0 bases to trimming and J lost 6 bases; unmatched junction nucleotides: 3. CDR1 SGHTS and CDR2 YDEGEE come from the germline V gene. Here the CDR3 reads CASSLGQGVSEAFF. The DNA for the CDR3 is TGTGCCAGCAGCTTGGGACAGGGGGTCTCTGAAGCTTTCTTT. Full variable domain (outside the CDR3, taken from reference TRBV5-8 and TRBJ1-1): EAGVTQSPTHLIKTRGQQATLRCSPISGHTSVYWYQQALGLGLQFLLWYDEGEERNRGNFPPRFSGRQFPNYSSELNVNALELEDSALYLCASSLGQGVSEAFFGQGTRLTVV.

CDR3 sequence reads: CASSPQGLRAGNTIYF. Written as DNA, the CDR3 is TGTGCCAGCAGCCCACAGGGGCTTCGGGCTGGAAACACCATATATTTT. The V call is TRBV9, the J call TRBJ1-3; 7 nucleotides align to TRBD1. Losses at the gene ends were 4 bases for V and 2 bases for J; bases not matched to a gene: 9. The length of the CDR3 is 16 residues. The V gene's germline CDR1 is SGDLS and CDR2 YYNGEE.

V is TRBV6-5 and J is TRBJ2-5, with D perhaps matching TRBD2 (5 bases). Looked up from germline, CDR1 is MNHEY and CDR2 is SVGAGI. This CDR3 is 15 amino acids long. V gave up 2 bases and J gave up 3 bases, with 13 bases separating them. CDR3 coding DNA: TGTGCCAGCAGTTACGTGGACGGAGGTGAAGAGACCCAGTACTTC. Protein sequence: CASSYVDGGEETQYF.

The chain couples TRBV3-1 (or the pseudogene TRBV3-2) to TRBJ2-7, with D maybe TRBD1 (6 bases). V dropped 1 base and J dropped 3 bases, with 10 bases sitting between them. The length of the CDR3 is 14 residues. Germline V CDR1 and CDR2: LGHDT, YNNKEL (reference sequence). The CDR3 region is CASSQGTGFYEQYF. The CDR3 DNA sequence: TGTGCCAGCAGCCAAGGTACAGGGTTCTACGAGCAGTACTTC.

This chain connects TRBV6-5 to TRBJ1-2; 12 nucleotides line up with TRBD1. CDR1 is MNHEY and CDR2 is SVGAGI in the germline V gene. Trimming removed 4 bases from V and 6 bases from J; junction bases left unmatched: 9. The CDR3 covers 16 residues. Here the CDR3 DNA reads TGTGCCAGCAGTTCGGCTTCCGGGACAGGGGGCCATGGCTACACCTTC. Residues: CASSSASGTGGHGYTF.

The gene calls are TRBV28 and TRBJ2-5; 8 nucleotides match TRBD2. The germline V gene encodes CDR1 MDHEN and CDR2 SYDVKM. This CDR3 comprises 15 residues. With 2 bases clipped from V and 4 bases from J, the junction kept 6 bases outside the gene matches. CDR3 residues: CASSLAGGVSETQYF. CDR3 DNA: TGTGCCAGCAGTTTAGCGGGGGGCGTCTCAGAGACCCAGTACTTC.

The chain is built from TRBV6-6 and TRBJ2-7; D is perhaps TRBD2 (6 bases). V shed 6 bases and J shed 0 bases, with 9 bases lying between them. Germline V CDR1 and CDR2: MNHNY, SVGAGI (reference sequence). CDR3 size: 13 residues. As DNA, the CDR3 is TGTGCCAGCAGAGGGGACTTCTCCTACGAGCAGTACTTC. Its translation is CASRGDFSYEQYF.

This sequence joins TRBV11-3 and TRBJ1-2; D is unresolved. The germline CDR1 and CDR2 sequences are SGHNT and YENEEA. The CDR3 is 15 residues long. Trimming cost V 5 bases and J 5 bases, with 18 bases left between them. The CDR3 reads CASSPCPSTLYGYTF. As DNA, the CDR3 is TGTGCCAGCAGCCCCTGCCCATCGACTCTATATGGCTACACCTTC.

This chain links TRBV7-8 with TRBJ1-6, with 7 bases fitting TRBD1. Germline CDR1 reads SGHVS; CDR2 reads FQNEAQ. This CDR3 comprises 16 residues. With 2 bases clipped from V and 9 bases from J, the junction kept 10 bases outside the gene matches. In DNA, the CDR3 is TGTGCCAGCAGCTTAATGGAGACAGGGTTCGGTTCACCCCTCCACTTT. Its protein product is CASSLMETGFGSPLHF. The variable domain in full, completed from reference TRBV7-8 and TRBJ1-6, reads GAGVSQSPRYKVAKRGQDVALRCDPISGHVSLFWYQQALGQGPEFLTYFQNEAQLDKSGLPSDRFFAERPEGSVSTLKIQRTQQEDSAVYLCASSLMETGFGSPLHFGNGTRLTVT.

The rearrangement links TRBV27 to TRBJ2-5; 10 bases agree with TRBD2. CDR3 size: 15 residues. V gave up 7 bases and J gave up 5 bases; unmatched junction bases: 10. Germline assignment: CDR1 MNHEY and CDR2 SMNVEV (reference sequence). The CDR3 nucleotides read TGTGCCAGCATTCGCAGCGGGGGGGCTAGTGAGACCCAGTACTTC. This sequence encodes CASIRSGGASETQYF.

This sequence joins TRBV7-6 and TRBJ1-6, with no clear D. This CDR3 has 14 amino acids. Germline lookup yields CDR1 SGHVS and CDR2 FNYEAQ. Deletions cut 5 bases from V and 10 bases from J, with 15 bases between. DNA for the CDR3: TGTGCCAGCAGCACTACAAGACGCAGCTCACCCCTCCACTTT. Amino acid sequence: CASSTTRRSSPLHF.

This clone has more than one count but fewer than ten. The chain has TRBV7-8 and TRBJ2-7, with TRBD1 matching 8 bases. The CDR3 covers 12 residues. Germline trimming cut 7 bases from V and 6 bases from J; bases unmatched to any gene: 5. Germline CDR1 and CDR2: SGHVS and FQNEAQ. The CDR3 nucleotides are TGTGCCAGCACTAGGACAGGGTTCGAGCAGTACTTC. Residues: CASTRTGFEQYF.

Only a few counts were recorded for this clone. The V and J genes are TRBV6-5 and TRBJ1-2, with D perhaps TRBD1 (6 bases). V gave up 6 bases and J gave up 5 bases, with 16 bases separating them. Per the germline V gene, CDR1 is MNHEY and CDR2 is SVGAGI. CDR3 length: 14 residues. DNA of the CDR3: TGTGCCAGCAGCCCACAAGGACAGCTTTATGGCTACACCTTC. It codes for CASSPQGQLYGYTF.

The chain combines TRBV12-3 or TRBV12-4 with TRBJ1-4; no definite D call. V was shortened by 2 bases and J by 8 bases, with 9 bases between the two germline ends. The CDR3 runs to 13 residues. CDR3 sequence (DNA): TGTGCCAGCAGTTTAAGGTCGGGGGAAAAACTGTTTTTT. Translating it yields CASSLRSGEKLFF.

The chain is built from TRBV7-9 and TRBJ2-7, with TRBD1 as a possible D gene (6 bases). This CDR3 is 16 amino acids long. V was pared by 4 bases and J by 9 bases, with 25 bases between. CDR1 and CDR2 from the germline V gene are SEHNR and FQNEAQ (reference sequence). The CDR3 here is CASSSPPQTGVWVQYF. As DNA, the CDR3 is TGTGCCAGCAGCTCCCCCCCTCAGACAGGTGTTTGGGTGCAGTACTTC.